Listed below are T cell receptor beta chains from one sample, sequenced in a study of response to subunit inactivated influenza vaccine. TCRdb re-called the RT-PCR reads with MiXCR, one entry per CDR3 protein. This sample has some 200,000 distinct CDR3 sequences, with 9.5% to 15% found just once. This same sample was also part of a study on T cells expressing NK-cell markers.

The input for sequencing was CD8+ T cells sorted from PBMCs, taken 11 to 12 days after vaccination. All receptors derive from a man in his forties or fifties who received an inactivated influenza vaccine. Each CDR3 is given with its conserved first and last residue. The D gene is left open where the match is weak. Not every row has a clone size; where given, it reads once, few, many or a size class.

J	size	D	V	CDR3	DNA
TRBJ2-7	few	TRBD2	TRBV7-3	CASSILAGAFYEQYF	TGTGCCAGCAGCATCCTAGCGGGAGCCTTCTACGAGCAGTACTTC
TRBJ2-2	many	-	TRBV6-2/TRBV6-3	CASCGGGFPGELFF	TGTGCCAGCTGCGGAGGGGGTTTTCCCGGGGAGCTGTTTTTT
TRBJ2-5	few	TRBD1	TRBV29-1	CSVDRTGGQETQYF	TGCAGCGTTGATCGGACAGGGGGACAAGAGACCCAGTACTTC
TRBJ2-2	many	-	TRBV20-1	CSAPDSPNTGELFF	TGCAGTGCCCCGGACAGTCCGAACACCGGGGAGCTGTTTTTT
TRBJ1-6	-	-	TRBV11-2	CASSLTTGPNSPLHF	TGTGCCAGCAGCTTAACTACGGGGCCTAATTCACCCCTCCACTTT
TRBJ2-7	many	-	TRBV4-3	CASAAKTGPSYEQYF	TGCGCCAGCGCGGCTAAGACCGGGCCCTCCTACGAGCAGTACTTC
TRBJ2-1	few	-	TRBV11-3	CASSPGRSAYNEQFF	TGTGCCAGCAGCCCCGGACGAAGCGCCTACAATGAGCAGTTCTTC
TRBJ2-2	-	-	TRBV12-3/TRBV12-4	CASSFSAGTGELFF	TGTGCCAGCAGTTTTAGTGCGGGCACCGGGGAGCTGTTTTTT
TRBJ2-3	-	-	TRBV7-6	CASSLSPELADTQYF	TGTGCCAGCAGCTTAAGTCCTGAACTGGCAGATACGCAGTATTTT
TRBJ2-2	few	TRBD2	TRBV9	CASSVVSGGNTGELFF	TGTGCCAGCAGCGTAGTGAGCGGGGGCAACACCGGGGAGCTGTTTTTT
TRBJ2-5	-	-	TRBV7-9	CASSLADETQYF	TGTGCCAGCAGCTTAGCGGACGAGACCCAGTACTTC
TRBJ2-3	-	TRBD2	TRBV25-1	CATLAGPTDTQYF	TGTGCCACACTAGCGGGACCCACAGATACGCAGTATTTT
TRBJ2-1	few	-	TRBV30	CAWMVGDEQFF	TGTGCCTGGATGGTAGGAGATGAGCAGTTCTTC
TRBJ2-2	few	-	TRBV19	CAGTSNTGELFF	TGTGCCGGGACGTCCAACACCGGGGAGCTGTTTTTT
TRBJ2-3	many	-	TRBV7-2	CASSLGTTSTDTQYF	TGTGCCAGCAGCTTAGGGACCACTAGCACAGATACGCAGTATTTT
TRBJ2-3	few	TRBD2	TRBV2	CASSYYPSGGTDTQYF	TGTGCCAGCAGCTATTATCCTAGCGGGGGCACAGATACGCAGTATTTT
TRBJ2-3	few	TRBD1	TRBV28	CASSFPEQGQETDTQYF	TGTGCCAGCAGTTTCCCGGAACAGGGGCAGGAAACAGATACGCAGTATTTT
TRBJ2-5	few	TRBD1	TRBV29-1	CSVAGTGQETQYF	TGCAGCGTCGCCGGGACAGGACAAGAGACCCAGTACTTC
TRBJ1-5	-	-	TRBV28	CASSQTVSNQPQHF	TGTGCCAGCAGCCAGACCGTGAGCAATCAGCCCCAGCATTTT
TRBJ2-1	many	-	TRBV5-1	CASSPNLGSYNEQFF	TGCGCCAGCAGCCCTAACCTAGGCTCCTACAATGAGCAGTTCTTC
TRBJ1-3	-	-	TRBV7-9	CASSRTGTGNTIYF	TGTGCCAGCAGCAGAACAGGGACAGGAAACACCATATATTTT
TRBJ2-7	-	-	TRBV20-1	CSASLGPSPFEQYF	TGCAGTGCTAGTCTAGGCCCCTCCCCGTTTGAGCAGTACTTC
TRBJ2-1	few	TRBD2	TRBV10-2	CASKELAGESYNEQFF	TGCGCCAGCAAGGAGCTAGCGGGGGAGTCCTACAATGAGCAGTTCTTC
TRBJ2-7	few	-	TRBV25-1	CASSEYGGIYEQYF	TGTGCCAGCAGTGAATATGGCGGGATCTACGAGCAGTACTTC
TRBJ2-7	few	-	TRBV20-1	CSARDLLTSYEQYF	TGCAGTGCTAGAGATTTACTGACCTCCTACGAGCAGTACTTC
TRBJ1-1	-	-	TRBV5-5	CASSFFSGEAFF	TGTGCCAGCAGCTTCTTTTCAGGTGAAGCTTTCTTT
TRBJ2-1	few	-	TRBV25-1	CATQGGGTYNEQFF	TGTGCCACCCAGGGTGGCGGGACCTACAATGAGCAGTTCTTC
TRBJ2-1	-	TRBD2	TRBV20-1	CSTRTSRTLKQFF	TGCAGTACCAGGACTAGCCGGACGTTAAAGCAGTTCTTC
TRBJ2-2	few	-	TRBV7-3	CASSSRGPGELFF	TGTGCCAGCAGCTCCCGGGGACCCGGGGAGCTGTTTTTT
TRBJ1-4	-	-	TRBV15	CATSRDRAGDEKLFF	TGTGCCACCAGCAGAGATAGGGCAGGAGATGAAAAACTGTTTTTT
TRBJ2-3	-	-	TRBV12-3/TRBV12-4	CASSFWGGRRDTQYF	TGTGCCAGCAGTTTCTGGGGGGGCAGGAGAGATACGCAGTATTTT
TRBJ2-7	-	-	TRBV10-3	CAISPGAPNEQYF	TGTGCCATCAGTCCGGGGGCGCCGAACGAGCAGTACTTC
TRBJ2-7	many	-	TRBV6-2/TRBV6-3	CASSQIYEQYF	TGTGCCAGCAGCCAGATATACGAGCAGTACTTC
TRBJ2-7	many	TRBD1	TRBV7-9	CASSPRDRSYEQYF	TGTGCCAGCAGCCCCCGGGACAGATCCTACGAGCAGTACTTC
TRBJ2-1	few	-	TRBV5-6	CASSFEGGQFF	TGTGCCAGCAGCTTTGAGGGGGGGCAGTTCTTC
TRBJ2-7	-	-	TRBV30	CAWRNPRSSYEQYF	TGTGCCTGGAGGAACCCCAGGAGCTCCTACGAGCAGTACTTC
TRBJ1-6	-	-	TRBV15	CATSSQRGNSPLHF	TGTGCCACCAGCAGCCAGAGGGGGAATTCACCCCTCCACTTT
TRBJ2-1	many	TRBD1	TRBV29-1	CSVEPGQGPRNEQFF	TGCAGCGTCGAGCCCGGACAGGGCCCTCGCAATGAGCAGTTCTTC
TRBJ2-1	-	-	TRBV7-9	CASSPDEQFF	TGTGCCAGCAGCCCTGACGAGCAGTTCTTC
TRBJ2-5	-	TRBD2	TRBV27	CASSLWGGGAQETQYF	TGTGCCAGCAGTTTATGGGGCGGGGGGGCCCAAGAGACCCAGTACTTC
TRBJ2-2	few	TRBD1	TRBV6-5	CASSSGTAGELFF	TGTGCCAGCAGTTCCGGGACAGCCGGGGAGCTGTTTTTT
TRBJ2-2	many	TRBD1	TRBV7-9	CASSLGQGENTGELFF	TGTGCCAGCAGCTTGGGACAGGGCGAAAACACCGGGGAGCTGTTTTTT
TRBJ2-1	many	TRBD1	TRBV12-3/TRBV12-4	CASSFTGGVSQFF	TGTGCCAGCAGTTTTACAGGGGGCGTTAGTCAGTTCTTC
TRBJ2-5	-	TRBD2	TRBV24-1	CATSDLAGGETQYF	TGTGCCACCAGTGACTTAGCGGGGGGAGAGACCCAGTACTTC
TRBJ2-1	many	TRBD2	TRBV3-1	CASSQETSVGEQFF	TGTGCCAGCAGCCAGGAAACTAGCGTCGGTGAGCAGTTCTTC
TRBJ2-7	many	-	TRBV6-5	CASSSLGSSYEQYF	TGTGCCAGCAGTTCATTAGGAAGCTCCTACGAGCAGTACTTC